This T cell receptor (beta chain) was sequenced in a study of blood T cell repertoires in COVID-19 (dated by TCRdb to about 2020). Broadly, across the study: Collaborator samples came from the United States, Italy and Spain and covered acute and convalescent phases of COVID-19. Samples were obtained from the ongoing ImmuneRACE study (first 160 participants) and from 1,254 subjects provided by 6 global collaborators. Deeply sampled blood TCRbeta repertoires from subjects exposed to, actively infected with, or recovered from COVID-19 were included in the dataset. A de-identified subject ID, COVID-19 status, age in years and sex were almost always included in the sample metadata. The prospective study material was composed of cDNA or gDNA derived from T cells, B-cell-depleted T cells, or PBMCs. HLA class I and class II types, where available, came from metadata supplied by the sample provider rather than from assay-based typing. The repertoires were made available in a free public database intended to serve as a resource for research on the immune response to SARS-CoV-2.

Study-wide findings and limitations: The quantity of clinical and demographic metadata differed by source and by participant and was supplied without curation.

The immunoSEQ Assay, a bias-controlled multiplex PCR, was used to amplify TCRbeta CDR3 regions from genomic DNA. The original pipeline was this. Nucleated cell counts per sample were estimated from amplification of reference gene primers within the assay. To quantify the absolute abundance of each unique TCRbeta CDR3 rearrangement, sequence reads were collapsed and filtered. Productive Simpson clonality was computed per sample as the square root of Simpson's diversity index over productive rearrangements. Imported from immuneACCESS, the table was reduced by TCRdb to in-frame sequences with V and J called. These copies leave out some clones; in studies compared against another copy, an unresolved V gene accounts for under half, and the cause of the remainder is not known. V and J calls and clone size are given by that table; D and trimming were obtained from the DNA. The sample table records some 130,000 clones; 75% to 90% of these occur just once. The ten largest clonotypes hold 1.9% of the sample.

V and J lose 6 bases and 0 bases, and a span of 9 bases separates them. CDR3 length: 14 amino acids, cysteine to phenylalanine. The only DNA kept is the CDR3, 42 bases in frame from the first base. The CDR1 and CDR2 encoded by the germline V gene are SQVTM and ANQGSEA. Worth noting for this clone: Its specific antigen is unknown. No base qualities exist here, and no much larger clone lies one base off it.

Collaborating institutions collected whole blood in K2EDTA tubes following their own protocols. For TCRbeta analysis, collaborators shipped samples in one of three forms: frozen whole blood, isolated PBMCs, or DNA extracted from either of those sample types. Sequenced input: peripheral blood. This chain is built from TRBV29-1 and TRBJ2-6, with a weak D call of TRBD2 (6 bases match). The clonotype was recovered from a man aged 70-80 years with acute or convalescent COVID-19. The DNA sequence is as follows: TGCAGCGTCCCCGGGGGCTCTGGGGCCAACGTCCTGACTTTC. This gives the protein CSVPGGSGANVLTF.